This T cell receptor (beta chain) was sequenced for a study of cytomegalovirus exposure and HLA in healthy donors. Across the whole study: The approximately 130 validation repertoires matched the approximately 670 first-cohort repertoires in platform, a later analysis reported. Study-level results: In a later analysis, first-cohort TCR clusters were found to tend to co-occur in the 95 to 150 validation repertoires. Cytomegalovirus association was assigned to more than 150 TCR beta chains.

Regarding this clone: Its target is not known.

The CDR3 length is 15 residues. Germline V lookup: CDR1 SEHNR, CDR2 FQNEAQ (reference sequence). With 5 bases clipped from V and 4 bases from J, the junction kept 5 bases outside the gene matches. Measured with immunoSEQ multiplex PCR; TCRdb has only the in-frame clones, and not every one. Found here are about 63,000 clones, roughly 90% of them singletons; the top ten hold 0.95% to 1.5%. The clonotype comes from a young woman in good health and CMV-seronegative. The sequenced material came from PBMCs. The rearrangement uses TRBV7-9 and TRBJ2-3, with 11 bases that match TRBD2. CDR3 in DNA: TGTGCCAGCAGCACAACTAGCGGGGGATCAGATACGCAGTATTTT. Encoded protein: CASSTTSGGSDTQYF.